The rows below give T cell receptor beta chains drawn from one sample of a study of blood T cell repertoires in COVID-19. Assay used: immunoSEQ multiplex PCR; TCRdb lists only in-frame clones, some missing. The sample has about 130,000 clones; around 85% are singletons. The sample consisted of peripheral blood. The receptors stem from a woman older than 75 with acute or convalescent COVID-19. CDR3s leave out the opening cysteine and the closing phenylalanine or tryptophan.

V,CDR3
TRBV14,ASSPQGEYYGYT
TRBV20-1,SASAGLAETQY
TRBV6-5,AARDTTDTQY
TRBV5-4,ASSLEPSGARDTQY
TRBV11-3,ASSLDPLNEQF
TRBV27,ASRNAGTANQPQH
TRBV5-8,ASSNRLSNTEAF
TRBV11-2,ASSSRKMNTEAF
TRBV19,ASRGQDETWGQPQH
TRBV5-1,ASSYEFGLAGGDTQY
TRBV5-5,ASSLTSDEQY
TRBV7-2,ASSLGDRLNTEAF
TRBV5-6,ASSIYSAGWSYNSPLH
TRBV7-9,ASSQGRGSYLTDTQY
TRBV9,ASSGEGAREQY
TRBV6-6,ASSPFTTDQRVYGYT
TRBV12-3/TRBV12-4,ASSFNRVGGYT
TRBV15,ATSAHRGPNDSPLH
TRBV9,ASSVGTSVNEQF
TRBV5-1,ASSGQTGAGNTIY
TRBV5-4,ASTTGTGGYNEQF
TRBV30,AWSQGNYEQY
TRBV19,ASSTRDMTSSTDTQY
TRBV19,ASSIGPPQEKLF
TRBV7-9,ASSFTGEYGYT
TRBV3-1/TRBV3-2,ASSPQRSSYEQY
TRBV19,ASSGNPRGGNTEAF
TRBV29-1,SASTGGSYEQY
TRBV2,ASTFVDIGTTAF
TRBV6-5,ASTPRGYTDTQY
TRBV7-9,ASSLGPGVQETQY
TRBV30,AWSVGPGWASPQH
TRBV6-5,ASTLNRAGANVLT
TRBV27,ASSARRGTEAF
TRBV7-8,ASSGRGYTEAF
TRBV7-9,ASSLSGNTIY
TRBV3-1/TRBV3-2,ASSRLTSGAYNEQF